Following are 21 T cell receptor beta chains from one sample sequenced in a study of T cells after yellow fever vaccination. TCRdb used MiXCR to reprocess the 5' RACE reads, holding one entry per CDR3 protein. The sample yields 160,000 or so distinct CDR3 sequences, around 7.2% seen once. Sample: CD4+ T cells sorted from PBMCs, taken about 5 days after the first yellow fever vaccination. The source of these receptors is a man between 18 and 35 years old who received the YFV17D yellow fever vaccine.

This clonotype was found a few times. This chain links TRBV5-6 with TRBJ1-1; maybe TRBD1 (6 bases). The length of the CDR3 is 14 residues. V lost 1 base and J lost 5, with 12 bases in between. The germline V gene has CDR1 SGHDT and CDR2 YYEEEE. The CDR3 bases are TGTGCCAGCAGCTTGCCCCACAGGGCGACTGAAGCTTTCTTT. The encoded protein is CASSLPHRATEAFF.

This clonotype was detected only a few times. The rearrangement uses TRBV4-3 and TRBJ2-2, with D perhaps given as TRBD1 or TRBD2 (6 bases each). V gave up 2 bases and J gave up 4 bases, with 11 bases separating them. Germline-derived CDR1 and CDR2 are LGHNA and YSLEER. CDR3 length: 15 amino acids. Here the CDR3 DNA reads TGCGCCAGCAGCCAACGAGGGGGAGGCACCGGGGAGCTGTTTTTT. Translated: CASSQRGGGTGELFF.

The genes are TRBV7-9 and TRBJ1-5, with a possible D match to TRBD1 (6 bases). This CDR3 has 17 residues. In germline, CDR1 is SEHNR, CDR2 FQNEAQ (reference sequence). Between the trimmed V and J ends, which lost 5 bases and 4 bases, there was a span of 21 bases. CDR3 sequence: CASSPGARGFSNQPQHF. The DNA of the CDR3 is TGTGCCAGCAGCCCGGGGGCCAGGGGATTTAGTAATCAGCCCCAGCATTTT.

This CDR3 reads CASRRQGADTEAFF. The CDR3 DNA sequence: TGTGCCAGCAGAAGACAGGGGGCGGACACTGAAGCTTTCTTT. The rearrangement uses TRBV5-6 and TRBJ1-1; 10 bases agree with TRBD1. The length of the CDR3 is 14 residues. Germline-derived CDR1 and CDR2 are SGHDT and YYEEEE. Trimming removed 5 bases from V and 3 bases from J; junction bases left unmatched: 4.

This clonotype was picked up a small number of times. The chain employs TRBV7-2 and TRBJ2-5; 8 bases fit TRBD1. The CDR3 covers 15 residues. Per germline, CDR1 SGHTA and CDR2 FQGNSA. Unmatched junction bases numbered 9, after V lost 4 bases and J lost 5 bases. CDR3 nucleotides: TGTGCCAGCAGCTCGCCAGGGGGCCGCGAGGAGACCCAGTACTTC. Encoded protein: CASSSPGGREETQYF.

This clonotype has more than one count but fewer than ten. The chain employs TRBV6-5 and TRBJ1-2; a weak D match, TRBD1 (5 bases). The CDR3 has 17 residues. CDR1 and CDR2 (germline): MNHEY, SVGAGI. Trimming removed 0 bases at V and 5 bases at J, with 19 bases between. The CDR3 reads CASSYSAGGGVGYGYTF. The CDR3 DNA reads TGTGCCAGCAGTTACTCGGCGGGTGGGGGTGTGGGTTATGGCTACACCTTC.

This clonotype was observed at least ten times. The rearrangement links TRBV11-3 to TRBJ2-1; possibly TRBD2 for D (6 bases). This CDR3 is built from 15 residues. Germline CDR1 and CDR2: SGHNT and YENEEA. The germline V and J ends were trimmed by 5 bases and 0 bases, with 11 bases remaining between them. The DNA of the CDR3 is TGTGCCAGCAGCGCCCGGGGACTCTCCTACAATGAGCAGTTCTTC. Protein: CASSARGLSYNEQFF. Using reference TRBV11-3 and TRBJ2-1 for the parts outside the CDR3, the full variable domain is EAGVVQSPRYKIIEKKQPVAFWCNPISGHNTLYWYLQNLGQGPELLIRYENEEAVDDSQLPKDRFSAERLKGVDSTLKIQPAELGDSAVYLCASSARGLSYNEQFFGPGTRLTVL.

This clonotype was seen at least ten times. The gene calls are TRBV5-1 and TRBJ2-1; D is ambiguous. Per the germline V gene, CDR1 is SGHRS and CDR2 is YFSETQ. The CDR3 is 13 amino acids. Trimming pared 0 bases from V and 7 bases from J, leaving 8 bases between. CDR3 nucleotide sequence: TGCGCCAGCAGCTTGGGGTGGCAGAATGAGCAGTTCTTC. Amino acids: CASSLGWQNEQFF.

V is TRBV20-1 and J is TRBJ2-5; possibly TRBD1 for D (5 bases). Trimming took 3 bases from V and 5 from J, leaving 10 bases between them. In germline, CDR1 is DFQATT, CDR2 SNEGSKA (reference sequence). The CDR3 is 12 residues long. The CDR3 reads CSARLGAETQYF. Written as DNA, the CDR3 is TGCAGTGCTAGGTTAGGGGCCGAGACCCAGTACTTC.

This clonotype has a handful of counts. The V call is TRBV7-2, the J call TRBJ1-6; the D gene is possibly TRBD1 (5 bases). Germline V gene sequence: CDR1 SGHTA, CDR2 FQGNSA. CDR3 size: 14 residues. V was trimmed by 5 bases and J by 9 bases, leaving 14 bases between them. The DNA for the CDR3 is TGTGCCAGCAGCGAAACAGGAGTGGGTTCACCCCTCCACTTT. Its protein product is CASSETGVGSPLHF.

This clonotype has at least ten counts. This chain joins TRBV2 and TRBJ2-1, with D possibly TRBD2 on 6 matching bases. Trimming removed 7 bases at V and 10 bases at J, with 14 bases between. Germline V gives CDR1 SNHLY, CDR2 FYNNEI. The CDR3 is 12 residues long. The CDR3 here is CASNSNRGEQFF. The CDR3 nucleotides read TGTGCCAGCAACTCAAACCGGGGGGAGCAGTTCTTC.

This chain links TRBV7-2 with TRBJ2-7; 7 bases map to TRBD1. CDR1 and CDR2 (germline): SGHTA, FQGNSA. V was clipped by 5 bases and J by 0 bases; unmatched bases: 16. This CDR3 comprises 18 residues. CDR3 amino acids: CASSTPRRRDSSSYEQYF. The DNA of the CDR3 is TGTGCCAGCAGCACCCCCCGCCGCCGGGACAGTAGCTCCTACGAGCAGTACTTC.

In its sample, this clonotype was seen many times. V gene TRBV7-2 combines with J gene TRBJ1-1, with D maybe TRBD1 (5 bases). Trimming left V 3 bases short and J 5 bases short, with 10 bases between. This CDR3 has 13 amino acids. Germline CDR1 and CDR2: SGHTA and FQGNSA. CDR3 sequence reads: CASSLWEGTEAFF. The DNA of the CDR3 is TGTGCCAGCAGCTTGTGGGAGGGGACTGAAGCTTTCTTT.

Many counts were recorded for this clonotype. The chain combines TRBV5-4 with TRBJ2-1; TRBD2 aligns across 9 bases. The germline V gene encodes CDR1 SGHNT and CDR2 YYREEE (reference sequence). J gave up 0 bases and V 1 base, and 2 bases lay outside the gene matches. This CDR3 has 16 amino acids. The CDR3 nucleotides are TGTGCCAGCAGCTTGACTAGCGGGCGCTCCTACAATGAGCAGTTCTTC. It yields the protein CASSLTSGRSYNEQFF.

This chain joins TRBV25-1 and TRBJ2-1; 10 bases fit TRBD1. Germline CDR1 MGHDK, CDR2 SYGVNS. V lost 6 bases to trimming and J lost 6 bases; unmatched junction nucleotides: 2. This CDR3 is 13 amino acids long. The CDR3 loop reads CASRRQGANEQFF. In DNA, the CDR3 is TGTGCCAGCAGACGACAGGGGGCCAATGAGCAGTTCTTC.

Only a few counts were recorded for this clonotype. The rearrangement links TRBV4-2 to TRBJ2-3; TRBD2 matches at 10 bases. The CDR3 sequence is 20 residues long. With 0 bases clipped from V and 0 bases from J, the junction kept 12 bases outside the gene matches. Germline-derived CDR1 and CDR2 are LGHNA and YNFKEQ. CDR3 loop: CASSQELAGRLSSSTDTQYF. The CDR3 DNA follows: TGTGCCAGCAGCCAAGAACTAGCGGGGAGGCTATCCTCTAGCACAGATACGCAGTATTTT.

For the CDR3, the DNA is TGTGCCAGCAGCTTGGGACTAGCGGGGGATTACACAGATACGCAGTATTTT. Encoded protein: CASSLGLAGDYTDTQYF. This chain links TRBV11-2 with TRBJ2-3, with TRBD2 identical over 14 bases. The length of the CDR3 is 17 residues. The V gene's germline CDR1 is SGHAT and CDR2 FQNNGV. V was pared by 3 bases and J by 2 bases, with 4 bases of the junction left unmatched.

The V and J genes are TRBV7-2 and TRBJ1-3, with a weak D call TRBD1 (6 bases). Germline assignment: CDR1 SGHTA and CDR2 FQGNSA. The ends were cut back, 5 bases at V and 0 bases at J, with 11 bases in the middle. This CDR3 is 15 amino acids long. For the CDR3, the DNA is TGTGCCAGCAGCCCGGACAGTGCCTCTGGAAACACCATATATTTT. It translates to CASSPDSASGNTIYF.

In its sample, this clonotype was seen a few times. The gene calls are TRBV29-1 and TRBJ2-2; no clear D. V was cut by 3 bases and J by 5 bases, with 7 bases left in between. Germline V gene sequence: CDR1 SQVTM, CDR2 ANQGSEA. The CDR3 is 12 residues long. The CDR3 DNA sequence: TGCAGCGTTGAGAGGTGGACCGGGGAGCTGTTTTTT. It yields the protein CSVERWTGELFF.

This clonotype was seen ten or more times. The rearrangement links TRBV18 to TRBJ2-5; D is unclear. CDR3 length: 13 residues. Trimming shortened V by 4 bases and J by 1 base, and 7 bases separated the two germline ends. Germline values: CDR1 KGHSH, CDR2 LQKENI. This CDR3 reads CASSRDIQETQYF. The CDR3 nucleotides read TGTGCCAGCTCACGCGACATCCAAGAGACCCAGTACTTC.

This clonotype occurred many times. This chain links TRBV6-2 or TRBV6-3 with TRBJ2-2, with 9 bases aligning to TRBD2. With 6 bases clipped from V and 9 bases from J, the junction kept 14 bases outside the gene matches. Germline lookup yields CDR1 MNHEY and CDR2 SVGEGT. The CDR3 is made up of 16 amino acids. Here the CDR3 DNA reads TGTGCCAGCAGAAAGCTAGCGGGGTCCGGCATCCGGGAGCTGTTTTTT. Translating gives CASRKLAGSGIRELFF.